These T cell receptor beta chains were read from a single sample in a study of cytomegalovirus exposure and HLA in healthy donors. Method: immunoSEQ multiplex PCR; TCRdb's copy keeps in-frame clones and lacks some. This sample has some 150,000 clones, with approximately 80% found just once. The sequencing input was PBMCs. These TCRs come from a man aged 40-49 years in good health and CMV-seronegative. Each CDR3 is given without its conserved first and last residue. Some rows mark clone size as missing; the rest say once, few, many or name a class of expanded clone.

-	14	TRBV9	ASSVALRQNTGELF
few	13	TRBV7-3	ASSSIAGPYNEQF
-	8	TRBV27	APRGYEQY
-	11	TRBV10-1	ASSETPSYEQY
-	14	TRBV19	ASSIGGGGMKTEAF
-	13	TRBV15	ATSRLAGGPNEQF
-	13	TRBV2	ASSVGRTGGYEQY
-	11	TRBV30	AWRGQGHGEQF
-	9	TRBV6-5	ASKEIQPQH
-	12	TRBV10-3	AISDRRHSYEQY
few	12	TRBV10-3	AIRTSGGSNEQF
-	12	TRBV29-1	SVDAGTGYYGYT
few	13	TRBV9	ASSGGTGGWSPLH
-	12	TRBV12-5	ASGLGQLTDTQY
-	17	TRBV30	AWSEFIGGSGFGANVLT
-	15	TRBV5-6	ASFPLGVAGGPREQY
-	11	TRBV7-9	ASSADRPIGYT
once	11	TRBV15	ATSRDMATNLF
-	10	TRBV29-1	STTATGDEQY
-	10	TRBV7-9	ASSLGQNEQF
-	11	TRBV11-2	ASSKNGVDEQY
-	14	TRBV7-6	ASRGNQGRDTDTQY
-	13	TRBV5-1	ASSLETSGLGEQY
-	14	TRBV7-7	ASSRTSGRNTGELF
-	13	TRBV10-3	AISAGTGLLDGYT
once	11	TRBV2	ASRSTGTGELF
-	14	TRBV6-1	ASSEAGAQGNTEAF
many	13	TRBV6-4	ASSSLAGGPDTQY
-	13	TRBV5-1	ASSLMGSYNSPLH
once	13	TRBV10-2	ASSDPSTSPETQY
once	12	TRBV5-1	ASSLDSLNTEAF
-	12	TRBV6-1	ASKEGQGAYEQY
-	11	TRBV5-1	ASSPGTGTEQY
-	14	TRBV25-1	ASSAWTVATNEKLF
-	10	TRBV7-9	ASRRGGNTIY
-	13	TRBV7-3	ASSDEGQGVYEQY
few	10	TRBV2	ASTVGNQPQH
-	12	TRBV11-2	ASSDWRGYSEQY
-	13	TRBV7-6	ASSVSGSSTDTQY
-	13	TRBV6-5	ASSYSGTGPYEQY
few	9	TRBV11-1	ASAQVNEAF
once	9	TRBV20-1	SGEKGDEQY
-	14	TRBV4-1	ASSQEQQGGYTEAF
-	11	TRBV28	ASSPLGGEKLF
-	15	TRBV30	AWGMGDKDGEWQPQH
-	12	TRBV9	ASTTGGGLETQY
-	15	TRBV28	ASSLLGVGALNTEAF
-	12	TRBV27	ASSLQGLGTEAF
few	12	TRBV6-5	ASNTAYRDTEAF
-	11	TRBV9	ASSAQGKETQY
-	14	TRBV15	ATSRGRGSGANVLT
-	16	TRBV4-2	ASSQQGVSGGSTDTQY
-	15	TRBV7-9	ASSRYSGTGKKETQY
-	13	TRBV19	ASSILTGAGTEAF
many	13	TRBV5-6	ASSLTGSGNQPQH